Sequencing of this T cell receptor beta chain was carried out in a study of blood T cell repertoires in COVID-19. In the study overall: The United States, Italy and Spain provided the acute and convalescent COVID-19 samples.

Some clones are missing from TCRdb's copy, which holds only in-frame ones; the method was immunoSEQ multiplex PCR. The sample has 200,000 to 300,000 clones; approximately 80% are singletons. Germline CDR1 and CDR2: GTSNPN and SVGIG (reference sequence). This CDR3 spans 13 amino acids. This clone was detected once. The TCR was taken from a woman aged 65 to 85 with acute or convalescent COVID-19. The specimen was peripheral blood. The chain employs TRBV30 and TRBJ1-6, with 10 bases lining up with TRBD1. CDR3 residues: CASTGGNNSPLHF. The CDR3 DNA follows: TGTGCTTCGACAGGGGGCAATAATTCACCCCTCCACTTT.